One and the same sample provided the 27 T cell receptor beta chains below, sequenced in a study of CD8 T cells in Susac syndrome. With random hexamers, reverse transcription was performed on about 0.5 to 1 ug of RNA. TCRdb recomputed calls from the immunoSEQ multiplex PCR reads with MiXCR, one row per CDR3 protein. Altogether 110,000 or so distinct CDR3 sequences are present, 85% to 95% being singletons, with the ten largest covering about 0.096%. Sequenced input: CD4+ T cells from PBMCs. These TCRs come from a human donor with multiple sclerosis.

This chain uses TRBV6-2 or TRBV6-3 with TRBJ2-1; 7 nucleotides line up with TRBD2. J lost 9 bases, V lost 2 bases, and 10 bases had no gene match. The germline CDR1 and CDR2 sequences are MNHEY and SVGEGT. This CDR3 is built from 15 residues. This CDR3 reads CASSYRGSLAGEQFF. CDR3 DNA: TGTGCCAGCAGTTACCGGGGGTCCTTAGCGGGTGAGCAGTTCTTC.

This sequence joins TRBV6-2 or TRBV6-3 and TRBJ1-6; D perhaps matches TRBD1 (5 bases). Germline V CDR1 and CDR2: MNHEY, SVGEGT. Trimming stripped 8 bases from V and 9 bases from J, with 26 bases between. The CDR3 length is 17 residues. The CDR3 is CASGAAGGGTVSSPLHF. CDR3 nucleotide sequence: TGTGCCAGCGGGGCCGCAGGAGGAGGGACCGTCAGTTCACCCCTCCACTTT.

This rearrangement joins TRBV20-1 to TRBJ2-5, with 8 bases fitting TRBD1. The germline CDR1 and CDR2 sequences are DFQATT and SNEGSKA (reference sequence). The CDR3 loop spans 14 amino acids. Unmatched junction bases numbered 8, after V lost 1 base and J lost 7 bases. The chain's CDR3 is CSARGQGLRGTQYF. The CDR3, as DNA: TGCAGTGCTAGAGGACAGGGGCTCCGGGGGACCCAGTACTTC.

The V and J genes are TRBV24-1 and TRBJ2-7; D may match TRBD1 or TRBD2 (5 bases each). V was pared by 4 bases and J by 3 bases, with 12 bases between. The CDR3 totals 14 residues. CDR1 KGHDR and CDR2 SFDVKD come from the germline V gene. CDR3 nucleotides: TGTGCCACCAGTGAGGGGGACCGCGACTACGAGCAGTACTTC. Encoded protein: CATSEGDRDYEQYF.

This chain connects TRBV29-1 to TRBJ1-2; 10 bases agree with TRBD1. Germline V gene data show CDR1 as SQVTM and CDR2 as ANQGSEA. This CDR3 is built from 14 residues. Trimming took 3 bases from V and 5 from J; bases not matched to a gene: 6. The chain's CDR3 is CSVEAGQGGYGYTF. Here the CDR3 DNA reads TGCAGCGTTGAGGCTGGACAGGGGGGTTATGGCTACACCTTC.

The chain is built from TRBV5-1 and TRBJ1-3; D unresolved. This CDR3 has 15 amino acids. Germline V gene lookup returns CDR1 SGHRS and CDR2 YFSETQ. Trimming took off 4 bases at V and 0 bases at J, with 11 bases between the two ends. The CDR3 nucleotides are TGCGCCAGCAGCCCGACCGCCGTCTCTGGAAACACCATATATTTT. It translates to CASSPTAVSGNTIYF.

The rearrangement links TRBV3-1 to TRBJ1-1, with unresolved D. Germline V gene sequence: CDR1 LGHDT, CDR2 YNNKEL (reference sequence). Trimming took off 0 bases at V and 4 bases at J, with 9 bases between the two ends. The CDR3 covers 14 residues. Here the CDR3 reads CASSQDRDFTEAFF. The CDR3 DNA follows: TGTGCCAGCAGCCAAGATAGGGATTTCACTGAAGCTTTCTTT.

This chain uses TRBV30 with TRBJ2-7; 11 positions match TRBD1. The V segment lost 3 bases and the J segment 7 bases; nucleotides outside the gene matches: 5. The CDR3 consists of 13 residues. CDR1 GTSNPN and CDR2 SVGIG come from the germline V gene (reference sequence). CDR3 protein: CAWSGQGAGEQYF. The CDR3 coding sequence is TGTGCCTGGAGCGGACAGGGGGCGGGGGAGCAGTACTTC.

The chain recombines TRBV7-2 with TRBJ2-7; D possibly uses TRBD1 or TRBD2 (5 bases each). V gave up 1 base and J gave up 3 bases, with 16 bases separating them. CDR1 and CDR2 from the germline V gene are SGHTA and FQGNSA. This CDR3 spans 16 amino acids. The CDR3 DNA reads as TGTGCCAGCAGCTTAGTTGCCGGGACGGGGTTCTACGAGCAGTACTTC. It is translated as CASSLVAGTGFYEQYF.

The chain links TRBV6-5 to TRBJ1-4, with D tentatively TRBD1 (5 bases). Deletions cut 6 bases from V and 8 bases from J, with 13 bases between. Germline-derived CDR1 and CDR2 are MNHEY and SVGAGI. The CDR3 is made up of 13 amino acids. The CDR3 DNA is TGTGCCAGCAGCACGGGACTTACGGAAAAACTGTTTTTT. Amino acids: CASSTGLTEKLFF.

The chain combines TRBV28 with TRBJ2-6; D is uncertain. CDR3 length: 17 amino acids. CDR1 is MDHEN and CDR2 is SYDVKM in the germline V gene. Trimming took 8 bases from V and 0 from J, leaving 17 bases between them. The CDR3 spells CASRSGEDHSGANVLTF. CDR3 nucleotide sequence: TGTGCCAGCCGCTCAGGAGAAGACCACTCTGGGGCCAACGTCCTGACTTTC.

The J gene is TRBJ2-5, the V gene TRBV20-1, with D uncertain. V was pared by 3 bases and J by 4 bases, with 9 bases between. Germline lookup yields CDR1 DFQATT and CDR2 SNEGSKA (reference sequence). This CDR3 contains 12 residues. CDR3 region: CSASPTTETQYF. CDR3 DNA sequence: TGCAGTGCTAGTCCCACAACAGAGACCCAGTACTTC.

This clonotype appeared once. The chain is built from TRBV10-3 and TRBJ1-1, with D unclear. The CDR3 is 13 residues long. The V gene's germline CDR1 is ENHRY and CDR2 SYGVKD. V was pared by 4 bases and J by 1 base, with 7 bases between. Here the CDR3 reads CAISGSANTEAFF. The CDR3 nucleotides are TGTGCCATCAGTGGATCGGCGAACACTGAAGCTTTCTTT.

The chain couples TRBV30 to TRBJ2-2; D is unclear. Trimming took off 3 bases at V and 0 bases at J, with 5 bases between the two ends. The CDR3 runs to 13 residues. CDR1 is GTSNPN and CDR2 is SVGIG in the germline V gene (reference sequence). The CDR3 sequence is CAWRMANTGELFF. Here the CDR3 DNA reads TGTGCCTGGAGGATGGCGAACACCGGGGAGCTGTTTTTT.

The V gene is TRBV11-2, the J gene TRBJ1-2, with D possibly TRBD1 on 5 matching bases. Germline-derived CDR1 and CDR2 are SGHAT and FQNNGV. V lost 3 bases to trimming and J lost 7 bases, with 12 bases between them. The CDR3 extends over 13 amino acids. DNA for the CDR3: TGTGCCAGCAGCTTTAGGGGAAAGGGTGGCTACACCTTC. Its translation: CASSFRGKGGYTF. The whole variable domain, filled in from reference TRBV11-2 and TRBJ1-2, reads EAGVAQSPRYKIIEKRQSVAFWCNPISGHATLYWYQQILGQGPKLLIQFQNNGVVDDSQLPKDRFSAERLKGVDSTLKIQPAKLEDSAVYLCASSFRGKGGYTFGSGTRLTVV.

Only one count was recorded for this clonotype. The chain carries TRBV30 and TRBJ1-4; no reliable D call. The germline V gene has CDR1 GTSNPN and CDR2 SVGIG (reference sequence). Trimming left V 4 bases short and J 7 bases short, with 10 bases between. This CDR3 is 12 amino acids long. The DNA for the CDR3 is TGTGCCTGGACCAAGACAAGTGAAAAACTGTTTTTT. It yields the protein CAWTKTSEKLFF.

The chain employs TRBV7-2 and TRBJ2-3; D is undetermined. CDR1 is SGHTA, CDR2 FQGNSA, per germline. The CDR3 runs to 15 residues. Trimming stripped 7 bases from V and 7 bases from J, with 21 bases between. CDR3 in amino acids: CASILSGLGPYTQYF. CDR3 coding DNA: TGTGCCAGCATACTCAGTGGGTTAGGTCCTTATACGCAGTATTTT.

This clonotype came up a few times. CDR3 region: CASSQGTGGDYGYTF. The CDR3 region has the DNA TGTGCCAGCAGCCAAGGGACAGGGGGCGACTATGGCTACACCTTC. V gene TRBV3-1 combines with J gene TRBJ1-2; TRBD1 matches at 11 bases. With V trimmed by 1 base and J by 3 bases, 1 base remained unmatched. The germline gives CDR1 LGHDT, CDR2 YNNKEL (reference sequence). The CDR3 contains 15 residues.

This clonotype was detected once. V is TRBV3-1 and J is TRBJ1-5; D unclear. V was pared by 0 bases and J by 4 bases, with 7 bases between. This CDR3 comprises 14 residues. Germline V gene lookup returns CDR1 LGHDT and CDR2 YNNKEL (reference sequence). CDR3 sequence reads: CASSQDRKNQPQHF. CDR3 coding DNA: TGTGCCAGCAGCCAAGATCGTAAAAATCAGCCCCAGCATTTT.

The CDR3 region has the DNA TGCAGCGCCCGGGAGGACTCTGGAGCCATATATTTT. This codes for CSAREDSGAIYF. The chain links TRBV29-1 to TRBJ1-3, with D hard to call. Trimming took off 7 bases at V and 11 bases at J, with 18 bases between the two ends. This CDR3 contains 12 residues. CDR1 is SQVTM and CDR2 is ANQGSEA in the germline V gene.

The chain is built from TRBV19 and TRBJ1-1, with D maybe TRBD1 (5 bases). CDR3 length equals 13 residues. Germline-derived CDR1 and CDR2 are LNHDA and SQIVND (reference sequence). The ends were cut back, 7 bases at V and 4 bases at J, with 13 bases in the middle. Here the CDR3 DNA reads TGTGCCAGTACCAGAGGGGCCGTCACTGAAGCTTTCTTT. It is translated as CASTRGAVTEAFF. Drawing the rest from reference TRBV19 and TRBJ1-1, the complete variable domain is DGGITQSPKYLFRKEGQNVTLSCEQNLNHDAMYWYRQDPGQGLRLIYYSQIVNDFQKGDIAEGYSVSREKKESFPLTVTSAQKNPTAFYLCASTRGAVTEAFFGQGTRLTVV.

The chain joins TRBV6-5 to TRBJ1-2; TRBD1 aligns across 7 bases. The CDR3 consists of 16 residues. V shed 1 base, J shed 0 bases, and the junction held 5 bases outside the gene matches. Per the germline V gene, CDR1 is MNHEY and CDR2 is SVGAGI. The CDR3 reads CASSYFGQASNYGYTF. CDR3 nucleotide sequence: TGTGCCAGCAGTTACTTCGGACAGGCTTCTAACTATGGCTACACCTTC.

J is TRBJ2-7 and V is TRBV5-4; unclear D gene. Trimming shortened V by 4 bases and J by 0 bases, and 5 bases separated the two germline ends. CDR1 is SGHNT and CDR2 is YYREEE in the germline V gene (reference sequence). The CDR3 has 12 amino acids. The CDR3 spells CASSVDSYEQYF. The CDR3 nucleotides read TGTGCCAGCAGCGTAGACTCCTACGAGCAGTACTTC.

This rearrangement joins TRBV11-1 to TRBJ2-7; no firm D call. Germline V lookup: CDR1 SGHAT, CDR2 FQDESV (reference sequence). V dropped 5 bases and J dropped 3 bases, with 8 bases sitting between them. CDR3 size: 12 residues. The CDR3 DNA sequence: TGTGCCAGCAGCCTACAAGACTACGAGCAGTACTTC. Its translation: CASSLQDYEQYF.

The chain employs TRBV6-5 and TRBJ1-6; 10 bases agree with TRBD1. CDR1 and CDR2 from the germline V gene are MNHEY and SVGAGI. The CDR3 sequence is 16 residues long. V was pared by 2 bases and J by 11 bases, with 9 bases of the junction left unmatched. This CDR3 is CASSYGTGESTTPLHF. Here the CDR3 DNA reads TGTGCCAGCAGTTACGGGACAGGGGAGTCAACGACACCCCTCCACTTT.

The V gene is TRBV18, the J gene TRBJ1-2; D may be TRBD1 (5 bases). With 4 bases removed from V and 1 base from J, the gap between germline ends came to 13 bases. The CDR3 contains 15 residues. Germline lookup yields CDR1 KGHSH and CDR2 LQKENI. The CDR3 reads CASSLQGDGNYGYTF. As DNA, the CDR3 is TGTGCCAGCTCACTTCAGGGCGACGGTAACTATGGCTACACCTTC.

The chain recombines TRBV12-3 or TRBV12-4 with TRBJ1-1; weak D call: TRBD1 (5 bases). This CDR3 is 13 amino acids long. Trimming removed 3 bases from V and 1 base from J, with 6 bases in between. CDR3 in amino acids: CASSLTENTEAFF. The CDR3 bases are TGTGCCAGCAGTTTGACAGAGAACACTGAAGCTTTCTTT.